This is a list of T cell receptor beta chains from one sample in a study of cytomegalovirus exposure and HLA in healthy donors. Measured with immunoSEQ multiplex PCR; TCRdb has only the in-frame clones, and not every one. The sample spans about 31,000 clones; the ten largest clones claim less than 6%. Sequencing input: PBMCs. The source of these receptors is a female donor in good health and CMV-seronegative. CDR3s include the opening cysteine and the closing phenylalanine or tryptophan. The D gene is left open where the match is weak. Size is stated for part of the rows, as once, few or many counts, or as a class when the clone is expanded.

D gene,clone size,CDR3 length,J gene,V gene,CDR3 protein,CDR3 DNA
NA,NA,15,TRBJ1-2,TRBV5-6,CASNPKGVRLNGYTF,TGTGCCAGCAACCCAAAAGGGGTACGGTTAAATGGCTACACCTTC
NA,NA,12,TRBJ2-5,TRBV19,CASSVRQETQYF,TGTGCCAGTAGTGTCCGCCAAGAGACCCAGTACTTC
NA,NA,14,TRBJ1-3,TRBV9,CASSGGGSGNTIYF,TGTGCCAGCAGCGGGGGGGGCTCTGGAAACACCATATATTTT
TRBD2,NA,17,TRBJ2-5,TRBV4-1,CASSQDITSGGGQTQYF,TGCGCCAGCAGCCAAGATATCACTAGCGGGGGTGGGCAGACCCAGTACTTC
NA,NA,13,TRBJ2-5,TRBV2,CASSARRKETQYF,TGTGCCAGCAGTGCGAGGCGGAAAGAGACCCAGTACTTC
NA,NA,14,TRBJ1-2,TRBV5-1,CASSPDSGRRGYTF,TGCGCCAGCAGCCCGGACTCAGGTCGGCGGGGCTACACCTTC
NA,NA,17,TRBJ2-5,TRBV11-2,CASSSSFGGDAGETQYF,TGTGCCAGCAGCTCCTCCTTCGGCGGGGACGCCGGGGAGACCCAGTACTTC
NA,NA,13,TRBJ2-7,TRBV27,CASSSQRIGEQYF,TGTGCCAGCAGTTCCCAGAGGATCGGGGAGCAGTACTTC
NA,NA,15,TRBJ1-2,TRBV5-1,CASSLVAGIDYGYTF,TGCGCCAGCAGCTTGGTTGCGGGGATAGACTATGGCTACACCTTC
TRBD1,NA,14,TRBJ2-7,TRBV30,CAWSVTGGSYGQYF,TGTGCCTGGAGTGTTACAGGGGGGTCCTACGGGCAGTACTTC
NA,NA,14,TRBJ1-1,TRBV7-9,CASSHQGMNTEAFF,TGTGCCAGCAGCCACCAGGGGATGAACACTGAAGCTTTCTTT
NA,NA,16,TRBJ2-3,TRBV7-9,CASSLVGGASTDTQYF,TGTGCCAGCAGCTTAGTAGGGGGGGCCAGCACAGATACGCAGTATTTT
NA,medium-sized,13,TRBJ2-1,TRBV14,CASSPGTHNEQFF,TGTGCCAGCAGCCCCGGTACCCACAATGAGCAGTTCTTC
TRBD2,NA,17,TRBJ2-1,TRBV4-2,CASSQVRSSGGANEQFF,TGTGCCAGCAGCCAAGTCCGGTCTAGCGGGGGGGCTAATGAGCAGTTCTTC
NA,NA,14,TRBJ2-1,TRBV6-5,CASSYESSYNEQFF,TGTGCCAGCAGTTACGAGAGCTCCTACAATGAGCAGTTCTTC
TRBD1,NA,15,TRBJ1-2,TRBV6-1,CASRMGQGVMGGYTF,TGTGCCAGCAGAATGGGACAGGGGGTCATGGGTGGCTACACCTTC
TRBD2,medium-sized,16,TRBJ2-5,TRBV27,CASSSISGGFQETQYF,TGTGCCAGCAGTTCGATTAGCGGGGGGTTCCAAGAGACCCAGTACTTC
NA,NA,15,TRBJ2-7,TRBV6-5,CASSYSWDSALGQYF,TGTGCCAGCAGTTACTCCTGGGACTCCGCCCTGGGGCAGTACTTC
NA,NA,13,TRBJ1-4,TRBV5-6,CASSGQLNEKLFF,TGTGCCAGCAGCGGACAGCTGAATGAAAAACTGTTTTTT
NA,NA,14,TRBJ2-7,TRBV7-8,CASSPERISYEQYF,TGTGCCAGCAGCCCTGAGAGGATTTCCTACGAGCAGTACTTC
TRBD1,NA,14,TRBJ1-1,TRBV4-1,CASSLGIQGSEAFF,TGCGCCAGCAGCCTGGGAATACAGGGGTCTGAAGCTTTCTTT
NA,NA,16,TRBJ2-3,TRBV12-5,CASGLVLSGLTDTQYF,TGTGCTAGTGGTTTGGTACTTTCCGGACTCACAGATACGCAGTATTTT
NA,NA,14,TRBJ2-5,TRBV29-1,CSVGMSAIGEAQYF,TGCAGCGTTGGGATGTCGGCTATCGGGGAGGCCCAGTACTTC
NA,NA,13,TRBJ1-5,TRBV28,CASSLPSVQPQHF,TGTGCCAGCAGTTTACCCTCGGTCCAGCCCCAGCATTTT
TRBD1,NA,18,TRBJ2-7,TRBV15,CATSRVGQGVPPSYEQYF,TGTGCCACCAGCAGAGTTGGACAGGGAGTACCTCCATCCTACGAGCAGTACTTC
TRBD1,NA,16,TRBJ2-7,TRBV7-8,CASSLVGGTGIYEQYF,TGTGCCAGCAGCTTAGTAGGAGGGACAGGGATTTACGAGCAGTACTTC
NA,NA,15,TRBJ1-2,TRBV19,CASSMTAGYNYGYTF,TGTGCCAGTAGTATGACCGCCGGGTACAACTATGGCTACACCTTC
TRBD1,NA,18,TRBJ1-2,TRBV4-1,CASSPPLDRGRVNYGYTF,TGCGCCAGCAGCCCCCCCTTGGACAGGGGGCGAGTAAACTATGGCTACACCTTC
NA,medium-sized,18,TRBJ1-5,TRBV28,CASSFLDNRVQSNQPQHF,TGTGCCAGCAGTTTTTTGGATAACAGGGTCCAAAGCAATCAGCCCCAGCATTTT
TRBD1,NA,13,TRBJ1-1,TRBV9,CASSRVQGSEAFF,TGTGCCAGCAGCAGAGTACAGGGGTCTGAAGCTTTCTTT
TRBD1,NA,14,TRBJ2-7,TRBV10-3,CAISDGDRGYEQYF,TGTGCCATCAGTGATGGGGACAGGGGCTACGAGCAGTACTTC
NA,NA,15,TRBJ2-7,TRBV7-9,CASSNAGSSYYEQYF,TGTGCCAGCAGCAACGCAGGGTCTTCCTACTACGAGCAGTACTTC
NA,NA,15,TRBJ1-6,TRBV21-1,CATNLVGGAYSPLHF,TGTGCCACCAATTTGGTGGGCGGGGCTTATTCACCCCTCCACTTT
TRBD2,NA,18,TRBJ2-5,TRBV5-4,CASSLLRLAGEPGETQYF,TGTGCCAGCAGCTTGCTTAGACTAGCGGGGGAACCCGGTGAGACCCAGTACTTC
NA,NA,13,TRBJ1-2,TRBV2,CASSPRANYGYTF,TGTGCCAGCAGCCCGAGAGCTAACTATGGCTACACCTTC
NA,NA,14,TRBJ2-5,TRBV5-1,CASSFNTFQETQYF,TGCGCCAGCAGCTTCAACACCTTCCAAGAGACCCAGTACTTC
NA,NA,14,TRBJ1-2,TRBV6-5,CASKNSRGHYGYTF,TGTGCCAGCAAGAATTCTCGGGGTCACTATGGCTACACCTTC
TRBD1,NA,16,TRBJ1-1,TRBV10-1,CASSESGQLMNTEAFF,TGCGCCAGCAGTGAATCGGGACAGCTCATGAACACTGAAGCTTTCTTT
TRBD2,NA,15,TRBJ2-1,TRBV7-3,CASSFGLAGGDEQFF,TGTGCCAGCAGCTTCGGACTAGCCGGGGGGGATGAGCAGTTCTTC
TRBD2,NA,15,TRBJ2-1,TRBV9,CASSPRIAGDNEQFF,TGTGCCAGCAGCCCCCGTATAGCGGGGGACAATGAGCAGTTCTTC
TRBD1,NA,14,TRBJ1-6,TRBV2,CASSFRDRNSPLHF,TGTGCCAGCAGTTTCCGGGACAGGAATTCACCCCTCCACTTT
TRBD1,NA,15,TRBJ2-1,TRBV4-2,CASSQASTGRNEQFF,TGTGCCAGCAGCCAAGCCTCGACAGGGCGCAATGAGCAGTTCTTC
NA,NA,16,TRBJ1-5,TRBV19,CASSIDRAGWGQPQHF,TGTGCCAGTAGTATAGATCGGGCAGGGTGGGGTCAGCCCCAGCATTTT
TRBD2,NA,18,TRBJ2-1,TRBV11-3,CASSFGTSGATPGNEQFF,TGTGCCAGCAGCTTCGGGACTAGCGGGGCCACACCTGGGAATGAGCAGTTCTTC
NA,NA,15,TRBJ1-5,TRBV28,CASSFSGTGNQPQHF,TGTGCCAGCAGTTTCTCAGGGACTGGGAATCAGCCCCAGCATTTT
TRBD1,NA,15,TRBJ2-5,TRBV6-1,CASSAPAQGRETQYF,TGTGCCAGCAGTGCTCCGGCACAGGGGCGAGAGACCCAGTACTTC
NA,NA,12,TRBJ2-1,TRBV15,CATSRDLGEQFF,TGTGCCACCAGCAGAGATCTAGGTGAGCAGTTCTTC
NA,medium-sized,15,TRBJ2-1,TRBV6-4,CASSDPVNRQYEQFF,TGTGCCAGCAGTGACCCCGTAAACCGACAGTATGAGCAGTTCTTC
NA,NA,13,TRBJ1-6,TRBV5-6,CASSSGSNSPLHF,TGTGCCAGCAGTTCAGGGTCCAATTCACCCCTCCACTTT